These 29 T cell receptor beta chains were sequenced from one sample in a study of T cells in Graves' hyperthyroidism and ophthalmopathy. The source material, RNA transcripts, was used to amplify TCR beta CDR3 regions. HTBI primers were employed in a first-round RT-PCR of the TCR CDR3. Each CDR3 protein gets one entry after TCRdb re-called the multiplex PCR reads with MiXCR. The sample shows approximately 360,000 distinct CDR3 sequences, around 25% of them seen only once. Sample: blood. These receptors all come from a man over 45 with Graves' hyperthyroidism.

The chain has TRBV20-1 and TRBJ1-1; 9 bases agree with TRBD1. With V trimmed by 5 bases and J by 1 base, 8 bases remained unmatched. Germline-derived CDR1 and CDR2 are DFQATT and SNEGSKA (reference sequence). The CDR3 sequence is 15 residues long. CDR3 nucleotides: TGCAGTGCTTTCCCCGGGACAGGGAGGAACACTGAAGCTTTCTTT. This encodes CSAFPGTGRNTEAFF.

This clonotype was seen at least ten times. The genes are TRBV5-1 and TRBJ2-3; TRBD1 matches 9 bases. V lost 4 bases to trimming and J lost 4 bases; unmatched junction nucleotides: 4. The CDR3 is 14 residues long. Germline V gene data show CDR1 as SGHRS and CDR2 as YFSETQ. CDR3 in DNA: TGCGCCAGCAGCAGGGACAGGGCGGCAGATACGCAGTATTTT. It is translated as CASSRDRAADTQYF. The full variable domain, completed using reference TRBV5-1 and TRBJ2-3, is KAGVTQTPRYLIKTRGQQVTLSCSPISGHRSVSWYQQTPGQGLQFLFEYFSETQRNKGNFPGRFSGRQFSNSRSEMNVSTLELGDSALYLCASSRDRAADTQYFGPGTRLTVL.

CDR3 coding DNA: TGCAGTGCCGGGCAGGGAATTACCTACGAGCAGTACTTC. The encoded protein is CSAGQGITYEQYF. This sequence joins TRBV20-1 and TRBJ2-7; a weak D match, TRBD1 (5 bases). Germline V lookup: CDR1 DFQATT, CDR2 SNEGSKA (reference sequence). V shed 6 bases and J shed 2 bases, with 14 bases lying between them. The CDR3 consists of 13 residues.

The chain joins TRBV12-3 or TRBV12-4 to TRBJ2-5, with 8 bases aligning to TRBD1. After removal of 1 base from V and 5 bases from J, the junction contained 9 bases not matched to a gene. This CDR3 contains 16 residues. In DNA, the CDR3 is TGTGCCAGCAGTTTAGTGGGGCAGGGGGCGATCGAGACCCAGTACTTC. This translates into CASSLVGQGAIETQYF.

The rearrangement uses TRBV5-6 and TRBJ1-3, with TRBD1 matching 7 bases. This CDR3 has 17 residues. V was pared by 4 bases and J by 0 bases, with 10 bases of the junction left unmatched. The germline V gene has CDR1 SGHDT and CDR2 YYEEEE. CDR3 sequence reads: CASSLLAGTDSGNTIYF. In DNA, the CDR3 is TGTGCCAGCAGCCTACTCGCCGGGACAGACTCTGGAAACACCATATATTTT. The full variable domain, with the rest looked up from reference TRBV5-6 and TRBJ1-3, is DAGVTQSPTHLIKTRGQQVTLRCSPKSGHDTVSWYQQALGQGPQFIFQYYEEEERQRGNFPDRFSGHQFPNYSSELNVNALLLGDSALYLCASSLLAGTDSGNTIYFGEGSWLTVV.

This clonotype has more than one count but fewer than ten. The chain links TRBV6-1 to TRBJ2-1, with 8 bases fitting TRBD2. Unmatched junction bases numbered 8, after V lost 4 bases and J lost 6 bases. The CDR3 spans 15 residues. Germline V gene sequence: CDR1 MNHNS, CDR2 SASEGT. The CDR3 nucleotides read TGTGCCAGCAGTGTATCGGGAGGGCTCCGCAATGAGCAGTTCTTC. This gives the protein CASSVSGGLRNEQFF.

This clonotype was counted a few times. The rearrangement uses TRBV5-1 and TRBJ1-2, with TRBD1 matching over 7 bases. Germline V gene lookup returns CDR1 SGHRS and CDR2 YFSETQ. V lost 5 bases and J lost 2; bases outside the gene matches: 9. This CDR3 is 15 amino acids long. The CDR3: CASSYVGTENYGYTF. The CDR3 DNA sequence: TGCGCCAGCAGTTACGTGGGGACAGAGAACTATGGCTACACCTTC.

The chain is built from TRBV12-3 or TRBV12-4 and TRBJ2-7, with a weak D call TRBD2 (6 bases). Trimming removed 3 bases at V and 6 bases at J, with 18 bases between. CDR3 size: 15 residues. The CDR3 region is CASSLGGGDAVEQYF. DNA for the CDR3: TGTGCCAGCAGTTTGGGGGGAGGAGACGCGGTCGAGCAGTACTTC.

V usage is TRBV28 and J usage is TRBJ1-1; D is ambiguous. The V gene's germline CDR1 is MDHEN and CDR2 SYDVKM. This CDR3 comprises 14 residues. Trimming took off 6 bases at V and 4 bases at J, with 15 bases between the two ends. DNA of the CDR3: TGTGCCAGCAGGGGCCCCGGAGGGTTCACTGAAGCTTTCTTT. Its protein product is CASRGPGGFTEAFF.

This clonotype was seen a few times. This sequence joins TRBV7-9 and TRBJ1-1; D ambiguous. Germline CDR1 SEHNR, CDR2 FQNEAQ (reference sequence). The CDR3 covers 13 residues. Trimming took off 5 bases at V and 6 bases at J, with 13 bases between the two ends. This CDR3 is CASSLEEGPEAFF. The CDR3 DNA follows: TGTGCCAGCAGCCTGGAGGAGGGCCCTGAAGCTTTCTTT. The variable domain in full, completed from reference TRBV7-9 and TRBJ1-1, reads DTGVSQNPRHKITKRGQNVTFRCDPISEHNRLYWYRQTLGQGPEFLTYFQNEAQLEKSRLLSDRFSAERPKGSFSTLEIQRTEQGDSAMYLCASSLEEGPEAFFGQGTRLTVV.

The J gene is TRBJ1-2, the V gene TRBV6-1; D is uncertain. The CDR3 sequence is 12 residues long. The germline V and J ends were trimmed by 0 bases and 4 bases, with 3 bases remaining between them. Germline-derived CDR1 and CDR2 are MNHNS and SASEGT. The CDR3 nucleotides are TGTGCCAGCAGTGAAGCCAGCTATGGCTACACCTTC. Residues: CASSEASYGYTF.

This clonotype was seen a few times. The chain combines TRBV6-1 with TRBJ2-2, with a tentative D call TRBD2 (7 bases). In germline, CDR1 is MNHNS, CDR2 SASEGT. Trimming shortened V by 5 bases and J by 2 bases, and 18 bases separated the two germline ends. CDR3 size: 17 residues. The CDR3 sequence: CASSMGHGGLNTGELFF. DNA for the CDR3: TGTGCCAGCAGTATGGGCCACGGGGGGCTAAACACCGGGGAGCTGTTTTTT.

This clonotype has just a few counts. The chain links TRBV20-1 to TRBJ1-5, with D possibly matching TRBD1 (5 bases). The CDR3 totals 15 residues. V lost 2 bases to trimming and J lost 0 bases, with 11 bases between them. Germline values: CDR1 DFQATT, CDR2 SNEGSKA (reference sequence). This CDR3 is CSARPDGGSNQPQHF. CDR3 bases: TGCAGTGCTAGACCAGATGGGGGTAGCAATCAGCCCCAGCATTTT.

In this sample, this clonotype turned up a few times. V usage is TRBV6-1 and J usage is TRBJ2-7; D possibly corresponds to TRBD1 (5 bases). The CDR3 is made up of 14 amino acids. Germline V gene sequence: CDR1 MNHNS, CDR2 SASEGT. V was clipped by 6 bases and J by 0 bases, with 12 bases between them. The CDR3 coding sequence is TGTGCCAGCAGACCCAGCAGGGACTCCTACGAGCAGTACTTC. Encoded protein: CASRPSRDSYEQYF.

Comments on this clonotype: This sequence may be a read error, since a much larger clone differs from it by one base. The gene calls are TRBV27 and TRBJ1-1; D unclear. Germline CDR1 is MNHEY and CDR2 is SMNVEV (reference sequence). This CDR3 comprises 11 residues. Trimming pared 7 bases from V and 1 base from J, leaving 4 bases between. CDR3 nucleotides: TGTGCCAGCATTAGGAACACTGAAGCTTTCTTT. Translation: CASIRNTEAFF.

Concerning this clonotype: This clone may be a read error of a much larger clone one base away. This chain connects TRBV12-3 or TRBV12-4 to TRBJ2-1; 8 bases are shared with TRBD2. V shed 5 bases and J 5 bases; nucleotides not matched to a gene: 5. CDR3 size: 14 residues. As DNA, the CDR3 is TGTGCCAGCAGTCCCGGGGGGGGAAACAATGAGCAGTTCTTC. Its protein is CASSPGGGNNEQFF.

This clonotype was recorded a few times. The chain carries TRBV9 and TRBJ2-3; tentative D call: TRBD2 (5 bases). Germline values: CDR1 SGDLS, CDR2 YYNGEE. The CDR3 extends over 15 amino acids. The germline V and J ends were trimmed by 0 bases and 3 bases, with 11 bases remaining between them. The CDR3 sequence is CASSVELGLTDTQYF. The CDR3 nucleotides read TGTGCCAGCAGCGTAGAACTAGGGTTGACAGATACGCAGTATTTT.

This chain connects TRBV2 to TRBJ2-3; the D is unclear. This CDR3 region has 13 residues. Trimming left V 5 bases short and J 3 bases short, with 9 bases between. The germline V gene encodes CDR1 SNHLY and CDR2 FYNNEI. The CDR3: CASSPRVTDTQYF. The CDR3 coding sequence is TGTGCCAGCAGTCCAAGGGTAACAGATACGCAGTATTTT.

This clonotype has only a few counts. The V gene is TRBV20-1, the J gene TRBJ2-1; TRBD1 aligns across 7 bases. V was pared by 2 bases and J by 6 bases, with 4 bases of the junction left unmatched. Germline V gene sequence: CDR1 DFQATT, CDR2 SNEGSKA (reference sequence). This CDR3 has 13 residues. The CDR3 bases are TGCAGTGCTAGACAGGGGGTCTCCAATGAGCAGTTCTTC. Translated: CSARQGVSNEQFF.

This clonotype was found a few times. This rearrangement joins TRBV9 to TRBJ2-3, with no clear D. The V end was cut by 6 bases, the J end by 2 bases, with 16 bases between. Germline V gene lookup returns CDR1 SGDLS and CDR2 YYNGEE. This CDR3 has 15 amino acids. The chain's CDR3 is CASTQAGVPTDTQYF. The CDR3 DNA reads TGTGCCAGCACCCAAGCTGGGGTCCCCACAGATACGCAGTATTTT.

The chain carries TRBV2 and TRBJ1-5; D remains unclear. The CDR3 has 14 amino acids. Trimming took off 11 bases at V and 0 bases at J, with 14 bases between the two ends. From germline, CDR1 is SNHLY and CDR2 FYNNEI. The CDR3 spells CASRDGFSNQPQHF. Here the CDR3 DNA reads TGTGCCTCAAGGGATGGGTTTAGCAATCAGCCCCAGCATTTT. Variable domain in full (rest from reference TRBV2 and TRBJ1-5): EPEVTQTPSHQVTQMGQEVILRCVPISNHLYFYWYRQILGQKVEFLVSFYNNEISEKSEIFDDQFSVERPDGSNFTLKIRSTKLEDSAMYFCASRDGFSNQPQHFGDGTRLSIL.

The chain couples TRBV7-3 to TRBJ2-1, with a tentative D call TRBD1 (5 bases). Trimming cost V 3 bases and J 6 bases, with 15 bases left between them. This CDR3 region has 15 residues. In germline, CDR1 is SGHTA, CDR2 FQGTGA. The CDR3 protein is CASSLSGGRGNEQFF. DNA for the CDR3: TGTGCCAGCAGCTTGTCGGGTGGAAGGGGCAATGAGCAGTTCTTC.

This clonotype was counted many times. The chain has TRBV27 and TRBJ1-1; TRBD1 aligns across 7 bases. The CDR3 has 14 residues. Trimming took 7 bases from V and 0 from J; bases not matched to a gene: 5. CDR1 and CDR2 from the germline V gene are MNHEY and SMNVEV (reference sequence). The CDR3 bases are TGTGCCAGCATGCAGGGGGTGATGAACACTGAAGCTTTCTTT. Residues: CASMQGVMNTEAFF.

This clonotype was picked up many times. The rearrangement uses TRBV7-9 and TRBJ2-1; 10 positions agree with TRBD2. The CDR3 contains 17 residues. CDR1 and CDR2 from the germline V gene are SEHNR and FQNEAQ (reference sequence). Losses at the gene ends were 0 bases for V and 4 bases for J; bases not matched to a gene: 6. CDR3 sequence: CASSLASGLAEYNEQFF. CDR3 in DNA: TGTGCCAGCAGCTTAGCGTCTGGACTAGCGGAGTACAATGAGCAGTTCTTC.

This clonotype showed up many times. This rearrangement joins TRBV28 to TRBJ2-1, with 11 nucleotides matching TRBD2. CDR1 is MDHEN and CDR2 is SYDVKM in the germline V gene. This CDR3 is built from 15 residues. V trimming: 5 bases; J trimming: 10 bases; junction bases outside the gene matches: 10. CDR3 loop: CASSPTSGKSGEQFF. In nucleotides, the CDR3 is TGTGCCAGCAGTCCGACTAGCGGGAAAAGTGGGGAGCAGTTCTTC.

Note on this clonotype: One end of the junction varies from germline; a read error may be responsible. The CDR3 DNA follows: TGCGCCAGCAGCCAAGAATGGACTAGCGAAAGGGAGACCCAGTACTTC. It translates to CASSQEWTSERETQYF. The gene calls are TRBV7-3 and TRBJ2-5, with 9 bases that match TRBD2. Germline V gene data show CDR1 as SGHTA and CDR2 as FQGTGA. This CDR3 is 16 amino acids long.

This chain links TRBV11-1 with TRBJ1-1, with unresolved D. The CDR3 contains 13 residues. Looked up from germline, CDR1 is SGHAT and CDR2 is FQDESV (reference sequence). V lost 1 base and J lost 5, with 8 bases in between. The CDR3 protein is CASSLGARTEAFF. In DNA form, the CDR3 reads TGTGCCAGCAGCTTAGGGGCGCGTACTGAAGCTTTCTTT.

A few counts support this clonotype. The rearrangement joins TRBV27 to TRBJ2-2; TRBD1 agrees at 10 bases. Trimming took 5 bases from V and 4 from J; bases not matched to a gene: 19. The CDR3 is made up of 20 amino acids. CDR1 is MNHEY and CDR2 is SMNVEV in the germline V gene (reference sequence). This chain's CDR3 is CASSPTESPTGGDFTGELFF. CDR3 nucleotide sequence: TGTGCCAGCAGTCCTACCGAAAGCCCGACAGGGGGCGATTTCACCGGGGAGCTGTTTTTT.

The gene calls are TRBV19 and TRBJ1-1; D perhaps matches TRBD1 (5 bases). Germline V gene lookup returns CDR1 LNHDA and CDR2 SQIVND (reference sequence). Trimming cost V 3 bases and J 1 base, with 9 bases left between them. This CDR3 is 14 amino acids long. CDR3 loop: CASSIWGGNTEAFF. Written as DNA, the CDR3 is TGTGCCAGTAGTATTTGGGGGGGGAACACTGAAGCTTTCTTT.